This TCR beta chain was sequenced for a study of blood T cell repertoires in COVID-19. Study in general: From T cells, B-cell-depleted T cells, or PBMCs came the material, which was cDNA or gDNA.

The table came from immunoSEQ multiplex PCR; TCRdb's copy has only in-frame clones and leaves some out. The sample has some 31,000 clones, roughly 87% seen once. Germline V gene sequence: CDR1 MNHEY, CDR2 SVGAGI. This CDR3 spans 13 amino acids. The ends lost 7 bases at V and 5 bases at J; junction bases unmatched: 6. This chain joins TRBV6-5 and TRBJ2-7; 9 positions agree with TRBD2. The TCR sequence derives from a woman aged 55-70 years with active COVID-19. Sequencing was done on a sample of peripheral blood. CDR3 in DNA: TGTGCCAGCAATCCGGGACTAGCTAACGAGCAGTACTTC. This translates into CASNPGLANEQYF.